This T cell receptor beta chain was observed in a study of sequential checkpoint blockade in melanoma. Across the whole study: TCRbeta immunosequencing was performed on DNA from 91 pretreatment melanoma tumor samples. Study conclusions and caveats: PD-L1 staining and CD8+ counts, not mutational load, tracked tumor T-cell clonality.

This clone rates as medium-sized (0.01 to 0.1%). Its specificity is unknown. This CDR3 is 15 amino acids long. V was pared by 3 bases and J by 7 bases, with 4 bases of the junction left unmatched. Germline V CDR1 and CDR2: SGHNT, YENEEA. The method was immunoSEQ multiplex PCR; TCRdb's version includes in-frame clones alone and lacks a portion of them. The sample carries thousands of clones, around 18% recorded once. Specified treatment: randomized to nivolumab then ipilimumab (arm A) or the reverse (arm B). None of the patients previously received DNA-damaging chemotherapy. The sample here was tumor tissue (inferred from file names), taken from a patient given nivolumab and ipilimumab in sequence. The source of this sequence is a human donor with melanoma. The chain recombines TRBV11-3 with TRBJ2-3; 13 nucleotides match TRBD2. CDR3 in amino acids: CASSFGTSGTNTQYF. Here the CDR3 DNA reads TGTGCCAGCAGCTTCGGGACTAGCGGGACAAATACGCAGTATTTT.